This T cell receptor beta chain was profiled in a study of patients and donors after allogeneic stem cell transplantation. TCRdb ran MiXCR on the RT-PCR reads and lists one entry per CDR3 protein. The sample includes around 150,000 distinct CDR3 sequences, around 28% of them seen just once. CDR1 and CDR2 from the germline V gene are SGDLS and YYNGEE. The CDR3 sequence is 16 residues long. Trimming pared 0 bases from V and 4 bases from J, leaving 17 bases between. This chain uses TRBV9 with TRBJ2-7; a weak D match, TRBD1 (6 bases). The specimen was blood, either unsorted or a sorted T cell fraction (not recorded which). The origin of this receptor is a human donor who was either an allogeneic HSCT recipient or a stem cell or donor lymphocyte infusion donor (not recorded which). It is not recorded whose cells these are; they may come from a transplant donor. CDR3 DNA sequence: TGTGCCAGCAGCGTAGTAGCAGAGACAGGACCATACGAGCAGTACTTC. It yields the protein CASSVVAETGPYEQYF.